The 23 T cell receptor beta chains below were found in one sample sequenced in a study of cytomegalovirus exposure and HLA in healthy donors. A multiplex PCR was run with 60 Vbeta primers and 13 Jbeta primers. The assay was immunoSEQ multiplex PCR, and TCRdb's table has in-frame clones only and misses some. The table records about 120,000 clones, roughly 77% of them present only once. Material for sequencing was PBMCs. These receptors all come from a man between 35 and 55 years old in good health and CMV-seronegative.

This chain connects TRBV7-2 to TRBJ2-2, with 7 bases fitting TRBD2. Germline-derived CDR1 and CDR2 are SGHTA and FQGNSA. This CDR3 is built from 13 residues. After removal of 5 bases from V and 8 bases from J, the junction contained 5 bases not matched to a gene. In DNA, the CDR3 is TGTGCCAGCAGCGGGGGGGGTTGGGGGGAGCTGTTTTTT. Its translation: CASSGGGWGELFF.

This clone was detected once. The J gene is TRBJ2-1, the V gene TRBV30, with TRBD2 matching 8 bases. V dropped 3 bases and J dropped 9; count of bases not matched to a gene: 13. From germline, CDR1 is GTSNPN and CDR2 SVGIG (reference sequence). The CDR3 is 15 amino acids. The CDR3 protein is CAWSRAGGGYSEQFF. For the CDR3, the DNA is TGTGCCTGGAGCCGTGCGGGGGGCGGATATAGTGAGCAGTTCTTC.

V is TRBV30 and J is TRBJ1-2; 9 positions match TRBD1. The CDR3 extends over 15 amino acids. Germline V gene lookup returns CDR1 GTSNPN and CDR2 SVGIG (reference sequence). The J segment lost 4 bases and the V segment lost 2 bases, leaving 8 bases of the junction unmatched. The CDR3 bases are TGTGCCTGGAGTACTCCGGGACAGGGAGTCTATGGCTACACCTTC. Its translation: CAWSTPGQGVYGYTF.

The gene calls are TRBV5-4 and TRBJ2-5, with 8 positions matching TRBD1. The V and J ends lost 4 bases and 4 bases, in that order; junction bases with no gene match: 6. The CDR3 totals 14 residues. In germline, CDR1 is SGHNT, CDR2 YYREEE (reference sequence). Here the CDR3 reads CASSMQGAGETQYF. The CDR3 DNA reads as TGTGCCAGCAGCATGCAGGGGGCCGGAGAGACCCAGTACTTC.

The chain has TRBV11-1 and TRBJ2-5; 7 nucleotides line up with TRBD2. The CDR3 runs to 15 residues. Unmatched junction bases numbered 10, after V lost 8 bases and J lost 1 base. Germline values: CDR1 SGHAT, CDR2 FQDESV (reference sequence). The CDR3 nucleotides read TGTGCCAGCGGTCCCGGGGGGACCATCCAAGAGACCCAGTACTTC. Translating it yields CASGPGGTIQETQYF.

V gene TRBV7-9 combines with J gene TRBJ2-7; TRBD1 agrees at 7 bases. Germline CDR1 is SEHNR and CDR2 is FQNEAQ (reference sequence). J gave up 5 bases and V 2 bases, and 6 bases lay outside the gene matches. The CDR3 extends over 14 amino acids. For the CDR3, the DNA is TGTGCCAGCAGCTTAAAGGGGGCAGGGAACGAGCAGTACTTC. Protein product: CASSLKGAGNEQYF. Variable domain in full (rest from reference TRBV7-9 and TRBJ2-7): DTGVSQNPRHKITKRGQNVTFRCDPISEHNRLYWYRQTLGQGPEFLTYFQNEAQLEKSRLLSDRFSAERPKGSFSTLEIQRTEQGDSAMYLCASSLKGAGNEQYFGPGTRLTVT.

This clone was picked up a small number of times. The chain carries TRBV20-1 and TRBJ1-2; possibly TRBD1 for D (5 bases). Germline V gives CDR1 DFQATT, CDR2 SNEGSKA (reference sequence). Trimming pared 6 bases from V and 8 bases from J, leaving 13 bases between. CDR3 size: 11 residues. The CDR3 coding sequence is TGCAGTGCCCCCCCAGGGCAGGGCTACACCTTC. It specifies CSAPPGQGYTF.

J is TRBJ2-7 and V is TRBV5-1; D is ambiguous. There are 14 residues in the CDR3. CDR1 SGHRS and CDR2 YFSETQ come from the germline V gene. V lost 3 bases and J 5 bases, leaving 15 bases between the germline ends. The CDR3 loop is CASSYDKSLDEQYF. DNA of the CDR3: TGCGCCAGCAGCTACGACAAGTCTCTCGACGAGCAGTACTTC. Full variable domain (outside the CDR3, taken from reference TRBV5-1 and TRBJ2-7): KAGVTQTPRYLIKTRGQQVTLSCSPISGHRSVSWYQQTPGQGLQFLFEYFSETQRNKGNFPGRFSGRQFSNSRSEMNVSTLELGDSALYLCASSYDKSLDEQYFGPGTRLTVT.

The rearrangement uses TRBV19 and TRBJ1-1; a weak D match, TRBD1 (6 bases). This CDR3 has 15 residues. The V end lost 5 bases, the J end lost 2 bases, and 15 bases lay between the germline ends. Germline CDR1 and CDR2: LNHDA and SQIVND (reference sequence). The CDR3 sequence is CASSRLWGRNTEAFF. CDR3 in DNA: TGTGCCAGTAGTCGCCTATGGGGGCGAAACACTGAAGCTTTCTTT.

The genes are TRBV5-4 and TRBJ1-3, with D possibly TRBD1 on 6 matching bases. The CDR3 covers 17 residues. Germline V lookup: CDR1 SGHNT, CDR2 YYREEE (reference sequence). Between the trimmed V and J ends, which lost 4 bases and 1 base, there was a span of 18 bases. The CDR3 region has the DNA TGTGCCAGCAGCCTGAAAGCAAGGGGGGGTTCTGGAAACACCATATATTTT. It translates to CASSLKARGGSGNTIYF. The full variable domain, with the rest looked up from reference TRBV5-4 and TRBJ1-3, is ETGVTQSPTHLIKTRGQQVTLRCSSQSGHNTVSWYQQALGQGPQFIFQYYREEENGRGNFPPRFSGLQFPNYSSELNVNALELDDSALYLCASSLKARGGSGNTIYFGEGSWLTVV.

The chain has TRBV30 and TRBJ1-4; no firm D call. The length of the CDR3 is 12 residues. The germline V gene encodes CDR1 GTSNPN and CDR2 SVGIG (reference sequence). V lost 5 bases to trimming and J lost 8 bases, with 12 bases between them. This CDR3 is CAWSSIREKLFF. In DNA form, the CDR3 reads TGTGCCTGGTCATCGATTCGGGAAAAACTGTTTTTT.

This clone came up a few times. The rearrangement joins TRBV29-1 to TRBJ2-5; tentative D call: TRBD1 (6 bases). CDR3 length: 13 amino acids. Looked up from germline, CDR1 is SQVTM and CDR2 is ANQGSEA. Trimming cost V 7 bases and J 3 bases, with 15 bases left between them. The CDR3 protein is CSAAGQSKETQYF. The CDR3 DNA follows: TGCAGCGCGGCAGGACAGTCTAAAGAGACCCAGTACTTC.

The chain is built from TRBV27 and TRBJ1-1; TRBD1 agrees at 9 bases. Per germline, CDR1 MNHEY and CDR2 SMNVEV (reference sequence). The CDR3 extends over 16 amino acids. With 1 base clipped from V and 4 bases from J, the junction kept 7 bases outside the gene matches. The CDR3: CASSLWGTGFGTEAFF. The CDR3 nucleotides are TGTGCCAGCAGTTTATGGGGGACAGGGTTTGGCACTGAAGCTTTCTTT.

The rearrangement links TRBV7-2 to TRBJ2-5; D is ambiguous. CDR3 size: 14 residues. Trimming shortened V by 2 bases and J by 3 bases, and 10 bases separated the two germline ends. CDR1 SGHTA and CDR2 FQGNSA come from the germline V gene. In nucleotides, the CDR3 is TGTGCCAGCAGCTTACAGGCAGGAAAAGAGACCCAGTACTTC. Its translation: CASSLQAGKETQYF.

This clone was observed once. The gene calls are TRBV2 and TRBJ1-3; D unclear. Germline CDR1 and CDR2: SNHLY and FYNNEI. Trimming took 7 bases from V and 0 from J, leaving 7 bases between them. There are 13 residues in the CDR3. This chain's CDR3 is CASKEDSGNTIYF. The CDR3 bases are TGTGCCAGCAAGGAGGACTCTGGAAACACCATATATTTT.

The gene calls are TRBV5-1 and TRBJ2-5; possibly TRBD1 for D (7 bases). CDR1 and CDR2 from the germline V gene are SGHRS and YFSETQ. Trimming took off 0 bases at V and 11 bases at J, with 14 bases between the two ends. The CDR3 is made up of 13 amino acids. CDR3 loop: CASSLAGGGSQYF. The CDR3 nucleotides read TGCGCCAGCAGCTTGGCCGGAGGGGGCTCGCAGTACTTC.

Note on this clone: Different DNA sequences within this sample yield the same CDR3. The chain couples TRBV29-1 to TRBJ2-7, with TRBD2 identical over 10 bases. Germline V gives CDR1 SQVTM, CDR2 ANQGSEA. This CDR3 is 13 amino acids long. The CDR3 nucleotides read TGCAGTGTGGAGGACACTAGCGGGGACGAGCAGTACTTC. Translated, it gives CSVEDTSGDEQYF.

This chain links TRBV2 with TRBJ2-3, with D hard to call. V was trimmed by 4 bases and J by 0 bases, leaving 2 bases between them. The CDR3 runs to 12 residues. Germline V gives CDR1 SNHLY, CDR2 FYNNEI. CDR3 nucleotides: TGTGCCAGCAGTGCTAGCACAGATACGCAGTATTTT. Translated: CASSASTDTQYF.

This sequence joins TRBV7-9 and TRBJ2-1, with TRBD1 matching over 11 bases. CDR3 length: 15 amino acids. CDR1 is SEHNR, CDR2 FQNEAQ, per germline (reference sequence). V trimming: 8 bases; J trimming: 6 bases; junction bases outside the gene matches: 9. The CDR3 bases are TGTGCCAGCTCCCCCGCCGGGACAGGGGGCAATGAGCAGTTCTTC. Protein product: CASSPAGTGGNEQFF. The full variable domain, rest sourced from reference TRBV7-9 and TRBJ2-1, is DTGVSQNPRHKITKRGQNVTFRCDPISEHNRLYWYRQTLGQGPEFLTYFQNEAQLEKSRLLSDRFSAERPKGSFSTLEIQRTEQGDSAMYLCASSPAGTGGNEQFFGPGTRLTVL.

The chain links TRBV25-1 to TRBJ1-5; 11 bases fit TRBD1. This CDR3 has 18 amino acids. The V segment lost 0 bases and the J segment 4 bases; nucleotides outside the gene matches: 8. CDR1 is MGHDK, CDR2 SYGVNS, per germline. The DNA of the CDR3 is TGTGCCAGCAGTGAATATGTGGGGACAGGGGGGGGGAATCAGCCCCAGCATTTT. It yields the protein CASSEYVGTGGGNQPQHF. Together with reference TRBV25-1 and TRBJ1-5, the CDR3 gives the full variable domain: EADIYQTPRYLVIGTGKKITLECSQTMGHDKMYWYQQDPGMELHLIHYSYGVNSTEKGDLSSESTVSRIRTEHFPLTLESARPSHTSQYLCASSEYVGTGGGNQPQHFGDGTRLSIL.

The chain has TRBV7-8 and TRBJ2-7; TRBD2 matches at 9 bases. Germline V lookup: CDR1 SGHVS, CDR2 FQNEAQ. The CDR3 extends over 16 amino acids. Unmatched junction bases numbered 9, after V lost 2 bases and J lost 4 bases. CDR3 DNA: TGTGCCAGCAGCTTATTCGGAAGTAGCGGGGGTTACGAGCAGTACTTC. Its protein is CASSLFGSSGGYEQYF.

CDR3 sequence (DNA): TGTGCCAGCAGTTTAGCAAGGGGGAGCTATAGCAATCAGCCCCAGCATTTT. The encoded protein is CASSLARGSYSNQPQHF. The chain links TRBV28 to TRBJ1-5; D might be TRBD1 (6 bases). Trimming shortened V by 2 bases and J by 0 bases, and 14 bases separated the two germline ends. Per the germline V gene, CDR1 is MDHEN and CDR2 is SYDVKM. CDR3 size: 17 residues.

CDR3 bases: TGTGCCAGCAGGACAGCGAACACTGAAGCTTTCTTT. The encoded protein is CASRTANTEAFF. The chain recombines TRBV6-1 with TRBJ1-1, with a tentative D call TRBD1 (5 bases). Trimming cost V 6 bases and J 1 base, with 6 bases left between them. The CDR3 covers 12 residues. Germline-derived CDR1 and CDR2 are MNHNS and SASEGT.